This TCR beta chain is drawn from a study of T cell responses to AZD1222 COVID-19 vaccine. General observations from the study: Repertoire sampling occurred only after the peak T cell response. Following two doses of AZD1222, Spike-specific TCR breadth and depth rose.

As for this clone: Its specificity is not known.

Generated by immunoSEQ multiplex PCR, the TCRdb table keeps only in-frame clones and is missing some. The sample has about 100,000 clones; roughly nine tenths are singletons. This receptor was taken from an adult in good health. Here the sequenced sample was peripheral blood, taken on day 0 of AZD1222 vaccination.

CDR3 in DNA: TGTGCCAGCAGCCACGGGACCCAATCCTACAATGAGCAGTTCTTC. Translation gives CASSHGTQSYNEQFF. This rearrangement joins TRBV3-1 (or the pseudogene TRBV3-2) to TRBJ2-1, with D possibly being TRBD1 or TRBD2 (5 bases each). The V gene's germline CDR1 is LGHDT and CDR2 YNNKEL (reference sequence). V was cut by 3 bases and J by 1 base, with 10 bases left in between. The CDR3 spans 15 residues.